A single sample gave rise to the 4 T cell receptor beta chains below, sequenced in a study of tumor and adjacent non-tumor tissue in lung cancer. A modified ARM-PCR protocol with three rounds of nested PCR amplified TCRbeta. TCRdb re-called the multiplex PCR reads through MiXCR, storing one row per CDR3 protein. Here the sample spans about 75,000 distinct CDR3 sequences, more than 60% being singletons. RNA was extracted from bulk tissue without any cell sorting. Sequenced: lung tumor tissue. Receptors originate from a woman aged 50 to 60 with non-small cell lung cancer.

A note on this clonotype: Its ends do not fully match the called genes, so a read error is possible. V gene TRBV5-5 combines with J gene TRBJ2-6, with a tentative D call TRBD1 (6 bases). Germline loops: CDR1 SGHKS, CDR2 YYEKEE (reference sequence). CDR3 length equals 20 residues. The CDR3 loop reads CARSFFATGTFLYGANVLTF. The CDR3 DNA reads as TGTGCCAGGAGCTTCTTTGCAACAGGGACATTCCTCTATGGGGCCAACGTCCTGACTTTC.

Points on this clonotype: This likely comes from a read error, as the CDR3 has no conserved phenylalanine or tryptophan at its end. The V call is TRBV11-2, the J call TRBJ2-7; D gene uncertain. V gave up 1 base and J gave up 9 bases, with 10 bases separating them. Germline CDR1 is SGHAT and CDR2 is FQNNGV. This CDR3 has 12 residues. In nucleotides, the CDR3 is TGTGCCAGCAGCTTAGGCTCTACGAGGCAGTACCTC. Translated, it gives CASSLGSTRQYL.

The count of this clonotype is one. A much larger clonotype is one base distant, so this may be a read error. The CDR3 nucleotides are TGCAGTGCTAGAGACATAAGGTGGTTGTCCTACGAGCAGTACTTC. Protein product: CSARDIRWLSYEQYF. The rearrangement joins TRBV20-1 to TRBJ2-7; no firm D call. Germline CDR1 reads DFQATT; CDR2 reads SNEGSKA (reference sequence). The CDR3 length is 15 residues. V dropped 0 bases and J dropped 1 base, with 13 bases sitting between them.

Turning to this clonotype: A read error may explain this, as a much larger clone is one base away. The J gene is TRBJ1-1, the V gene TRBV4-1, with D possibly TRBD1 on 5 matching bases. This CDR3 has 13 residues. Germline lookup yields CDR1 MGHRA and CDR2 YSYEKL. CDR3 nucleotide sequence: TGCGCCAGCAGCCAAGAGCCCCTTATCGGGGCTCTCTTT. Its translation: CASSQEPLIGALF.